The entry below describes one T cell receptor beta chain. Its cognate antigen is unknown. The source of the sample is a study of shared clonotypes between healthy human individuals. The study's findings and limits: Clonotype sharing across donors was expected to vary with sequencing depth.

Per germline, CDR1 SGHAT and CDR2 FQNNGV. With 5 bases clipped from V and 2 bases from J, the junction kept 15 bases outside the gene matches. CDR3 length: 18 residues. Donors comprised only Caucasian adults living in Nashville, Tennessee. DNA from unsorted PBMC was sequenced on ten immunoSEQ deep assay plates. Profiling relied on immunoSEQ multiplex PCR, and the TCRdb table lists in-frame clones only, not all of them. In the table there are 450,000 to 550,000 clones, around 74% of which are singletons. Material for sequencing was PBMCs. This TCR was sampled from a middle-aged woman in good health. Some clones in this sample may be carry-over from other donors' samples. V is TRBV11-2 and J is TRBJ2-1, with TRBD2 matching over 7 bases. The CDR3 here is CASSDSGTWLAAYNEQFF. DNA of the CDR3: TGTGCCAGCAGCGACAGCGGGACGTGGCTAGCGGCCTACAATGAGCAGTTCTTC. The entire variable domain, with the rest obtained from reference TRBV11-2 and TRBJ2-1, is as follows: EAGVAQSPRYKIIEKRQSVAFWCNPISGHATLYWYQQILGQGPKLLIQFQNNGVVDDSQLPKDRFSAERLKGVDSTLKIQPAKLEDSAVYLCASSDSGTWLAAYNEQFFGPGTRLTVL.